Below, 19 T cell receptor beta chains from the same sample are listed, as sequenced in a study of blood T cells in healthy people across ages. A second PCR of about 7 to 12 cycles used a sample-barcoded 5' primer and a J-beta primer mix. TCRdb processed the 5' RACE reads anew with MiXCR; each CDR3 protein has one entry. This sample has approximately 800,000 distinct CDR3 sequences, with under 30% found just once. This sample was shared with a second study, whose subject was T cells of mothers and their children.

Sequences were obtained from blood. The receptors were gathered from a boy younger than 18 in good health.

The sample holds a few counts of this clonotype. This rearrangement joins TRBV2 to TRBJ2-5; D is uncertain. Looked up from germline, CDR1 is SNHLY and CDR2 is FYNNEI. V shed 1 base and J shed 1 base, with 7 bases lying between them. This CDR3 comprises 14 residues. DNA of the CDR3: TGTGCCAGCAGTGAAGAAAGGTCCCAAGAGACCCAGTACTTC. Translation gives CASSEERSQETQYF.

This clonotype has more than one count but fewer than ten. The junction shows a germline mismatch at one end, possibly a read error. The V and J genes are TRBV10-3 and TRBJ2-7, with D unresolved. The CDR3 spans 13 residues. Germline loops: CDR1 ENHRY, CDR2 SYGVKD. In nucleotides, the CDR3 is TGTGCCATCAGTGGGGGTCCCTCCAACGAGCAGTACTTC. It encodes CAISGGPSNEQYF.

The CDR3 here is CASSEQRLAGGSIQYF. In DNA, the CDR3 is TGTGCCAGCAGTGAACAGAGACTAGCGGGGGGGTCAATTCAGTACTTC. The V and J genes are TRBV6-1 and TRBJ2-4, with 14 bases aligning to TRBD2. With V trimmed by 2 bases and J by 10 bases, 7 bases remained unmatched. CDR1 and CDR2 (germline): MNHNS, SASEGT. This CDR3 is built from 16 residues.

This clonotype has only a few counts. V and J are TRBV28 and TRBJ1-4, with unresolved D. The CDR3 length is 14 residues. Germline assignment: CDR1 MDHEN and CDR2 SYDVKM. With 6 bases removed from V and 0 bases from J, the gap between germline ends came to 8 bases. The DNA for the CDR3 is TGTGCCAGCAGCCGGGGATCAACTAATGAAAAACTGTTTTTT. Residues: CASSRGSTNEKLFF.

This rearrangement joins TRBV3-1 to TRBJ1-2; 7 bases are a match to TRBD1. Germline-derived CDR1 and CDR2 are LGHDT and YNNKEL (reference sequence). The junction had 11 bases not matched to a gene; V was cut back by 3 bases and J by 4 bases. The CDR3 spans 16 residues. CDR3 region: CASSHSRDRFSYGYTF. CDR3 DNA: TGTGCCAGCAGCCATTCCCGGGACAGATTTTCCTATGGCTACACCTTC. Based on the CDR3 plus reference TRBV3-1 and TRBJ1-2, the full variable domain is DTAVSQTPKYLVTQMGNDKSIKCEQNLGHDTMYWYKQDSKKFLKIMFSYNNKELIINETVPNRFSPKSPDKAHLNLHINSLELGDSAVYFCASSHSRDRFSYGYTFGSGTRLTVV.

This clonotype came up a few times. The V and J genes are TRBV5-6 and TRBJ2-7, with 7 nucleotides matching TRBD1. The CDR3 is made up of 15 amino acids. V lost 3 bases to trimming and J lost 3 bases; unmatched junction nucleotides: 9. The germline V gene has CDR1 SGHDT and CDR2 YYEEEE. The DNA for the CDR3 is TGTGCCAGCAGCTCCTTGACAGGGACCTTCTACGAGCAGTACTTC. Translation gives CASSSLTGTFYEQYF.

This clonotype was recorded a few times. The chain links TRBV13 to TRBJ2-7, with D possibly being TRBD1 (6 bases). V was clipped by 4 bases and J by 4 bases, with 20 bases between them. This CDR3 contains 16 residues. The germline V gene has CDR1 PRHDT and CDR2 FYEKMQ (reference sequence). The CDR3 protein is CASSSHQGNALYEQYF. The CDR3 region has the DNA TGTGCCAGCAGCTCTCATCAGGGGAATGCCTTATACGAGCAGTACTTC.

This clonotype was found a few times. This chain connects TRBV2 to TRBJ2-7, with TRBD2 matching over 12 bases. The closer fit of TRBJ2-5 to the DNA end suggests the J call may be wrong. The CDR3 is 15 amino acids. Looked up from germline, CDR1 is SNHLY and CDR2 is FYNNEI. The CDR3 here is CASSPLAGGKETQYF. As DNA, the CDR3 is TGTGCCAGCAGCCCCCTAGCGGGGGGGAAAGAGACCCAGTACTTC.

The V call is TRBV10-3, the J call TRBJ1-4; no firm D call. The CDR3 loop spans 17 amino acids. Trimming cost V 0 bases and J 0 bases, with 11 bases left between them. Germline V CDR1 and CDR2: ENHRY, SYGVKD. DNA of the CDR3: TGTGCCATCAGTGAGTCGTCTCAGGCTTCAACTAATGAAAAACTGTTTTTT. Protein sequence: CAISESSQASTNEKLFF.

The chain joins TRBV27 to TRBJ2-7; TRBD2 aligns across 9 bases. The CDR3 is 15 amino acids. The junction had 13 bases not matched to a gene; V was cut back by 8 bases and J by 5 bases. CDR1 and CDR2 (germline): MNHEY, SMNVEV (reference sequence). DNA for the CDR3: TGTGCCAGCGGCGGCGGGGGGGCAAAGTATAACGAGCAGTACTTC. Its protein product is CASGGGGAKYNEQYF.

The chain couples TRBV20-1 to TRBJ1-2; weak D call: TRBD1 (5 bases). V was shortened by 0 bases and J by 0 bases, with 14 bases between the two germline ends. Germline V gives CDR1 DFQATT, CDR2 SNEGSKA (reference sequence). The CDR3 has 16 residues. In DNA form, the CDR3 reads TGCAGTGCTAGAGACCGGGGGGGATTTGCTAACTATGGCTACACCTTC. This translates into CSARDRGGFANYGYTF.

This chain joins TRBV28 and TRBJ1-2; D unresolved. CDR3 length equals 13 residues. The germline V and J ends were trimmed by 6 bases and 0 bases, with 8 bases remaining between them. Germline values: CDR1 MDHEN, CDR2 SYDVKM. In DNA form, the CDR3 reads TGTGCCAGCAGAGGAAATTCTAACTATGGCTACACCTTC. Translating gives CASRGNSNYGYTF.

J is TRBJ2-7 and V is TRBV25-1, with TRBD1 matching 10 bases. The CDR3 extends over 15 amino acids. Per germline, CDR1 MGHDK and CDR2 SYGVNS. V trimming: 6 bases; J trimming: 4 bases; junction bases outside the gene matches: 9. The DNA of the CDR3 is TGTGCCAGCAGCCCGGGCGGGACAGGGGATTACGAGCAGTACTTC. Its protein product is CASSPGGTGDYEQYF.

Comments on this clonotype: In this CDR3 the conserved last residue, phenylalanine or tryptophan, is missing, so a read error is likely. The rearrangement joins TRBV7-2 to TRBJ1-1; tentatively, D is TRBD1 (5 bases). The CDR3 has 13 residues. Germline lookup yields CDR1 SGHTA and CDR2 FQGNSA. The CDR3 sequence is CASSLSGNAEAFL. DNA of the CDR3: TGTGCCAGCAGCTTATCAGGGAACGCTGAAGCTTTCCTT.

The chain is built from TRBV18 and TRBJ2-2; tentatively, D is TRBD1 or TRBD2 (6 bases each). V lost 2 bases to trimming and J lost 3 bases, with 19 bases between them. From germline, CDR1 is KGHSH and CDR2 LQKENI. The CDR3 is made up of 18 amino acids. This chain's CDR3 is CASSPRGLWTVDTGELFF. The DNA of the CDR3 is TGTGCCAGCTCACCAAGGGGACTCTGGACAGTGGACACCGGGGAGCTGTTTTTT.

This clonotype has a single count. The chain has TRBV20-1 and TRBJ2-7, with TRBD1 as a possible D gene (6 bases). Looked up from germline, CDR1 is DFQATT and CDR2 is SNEGSKA (reference sequence). There are 15 residues in the CDR3. V was clipped by 1 base and J by 6 bases, with 19 bases between them. CDR3 protein: CSARGSTGGHVEQYF. The CDR3 DNA is TGCAGTGCTAGAGGCTCGACAGGAGGCCACGTCGAGCAGTACTTC.

CDR3 loop: CATSRPGTETYEQYF. The DNA for the CDR3 is TGTGCCACCAGCAGACCCGGGACAGAGACCTACGAGCAGTACTTC. The chain recombines TRBV15 with TRBJ2-7; the match to TRBD1 covers 7 bases. This CDR3 is built from 15 residues. Germline V gene sequence: CDR1 LNHNV, CDR2 YYDKDF (reference sequence). After removal of 2 bases from V and 2 bases from J, the junction contained 6 bases not matched to a gene.

The chain is built from TRBV12-3 or TRBV12-4 and TRBJ1-4; the D is unclear. The CDR3 extends over 17 amino acids. The V gene lost 5 bases and the J gene lost 0 bases, with 16 bases spanning the gap. The CDR3 spells CASSPHWSSTTNEKLFF. Here the CDR3 DNA reads TGTGCCAGCAGTCCTCATTGGTCGTCGACAACTAATGAAAAACTGTTTTTT.

The rearrangement joins TRBV5-1 to TRBJ1-1; D is possibly TRBD1 (5 bases). CDR1 is SGHRS and CDR2 is YFSETQ in the germline V gene. With 1 base removed from V and 1 base from J, the gap between germline ends came to 11 bases. This CDR3 is 15 amino acids long. CDR3 residues: CASSLWGGGNTEAFF. Written as DNA, the CDR3 is TGCGCCAGCAGCTTGTGGGGGGGAGGGAACACTGAAGCTTTCTTT.